These 18 T cell receptor beta chains were sequenced from one sample in a study of control samples from healthy donors and cancer patients. Sequenced by immunoSEQ multiplex PCR; TCRdb stores in-frame clones only, minus some. The sample holds some 140,000 clones, approximately 91% seen once. The sample taken for sequencing was blood. The receptors were sampled from a woman younger than 45 in good health.

The chain is built from TRBV2 and TRBJ2-3, with D possibly matching TRBD1 (7 bases). This CDR3 has 15 residues. The germline CDR1 and CDR2 sequences are SNHLY and FYNNEI. Deletions cut 7 bases from V and 3 bases from J, with 17 bases between. CDR3 DNA sequence: TGTGCCAGCACTCTCGGGGGACAGTGGACAGATACGCAGTATTTT. The encoded protein is CASTLGGQWTDTQYF.

The J gene is TRBJ2-3, the V gene TRBV7-9; TRBD2 matches at 9 bases. The V segment lost 4 bases and the J segment 2 bases; nucleotides outside the gene matches: 4. The CDR3 spans 15 residues. In germline, CDR1 is SEHNR, CDR2 FQNEAQ (reference sequence). Here the CDR3 reads CASSYSSGNTDTQYF. The CDR3 nucleotides read TGTGCCAGCAGCTACTCTAGCGGGAACACAGATACGCAGTATTTT.

The V and J genes are TRBV28 and TRBJ1-2; no definite D call. V lost 4 bases, J lost 3 bases, and 6 bases lay in between. Germline CDR1 and CDR2: MDHEN and SYDVKM. The CDR3 length is 12 residues. The CDR3 here is CASSSTYYGYTF. The CDR3, as DNA: TGTGCCAGCAGTTCGACCTACTATGGCTACACCTTC.

This clone was observed a handful of times. A junction boundary mismatches the germline segment, possibly from a read error. The V call is TRBV7-7, the J call TRBJ2-1; 7 bases are a match to TRBD2. The CDR3 length is 16 residues. Germline-derived CDR1 and CDR2 are SSHAT and FNYEAQ (reference sequence). The CDR3 region has the DNA TGTGCTAGCAGCCCGGGGGGAGACCCATTAAGCGGTGAGCAGTTCTTC. Protein sequence: CASSPGGDPLSGEQFF.

The gene calls are TRBV18 and TRBJ2-3, with 10 bases identical to TRBD2. Germline V lookup: CDR1 KGHSH, CDR2 LQKENI. V dropped 2 bases and J dropped 3; count of bases not matched to a gene: 5. The CDR3 spans 16 residues. CDR3 sequence reads: CASSPGLAGVTDTQYF. CDR3 nucleotides: TGTGCCAGCTCACCAGGTCTAGCGGGAGTTACAGATACGCAGTATTTT.

This sequence joins TRBV25-1 and TRBJ2-7; D gene unclear. The CDR3 is 14 amino acids. Germline V gene data show CDR1 as MGHDK and CDR2 as SYGVNS. Trimming pared 3 bases from V and 0 bases from J, leaving 9 bases between. The CDR3 sequence: CASSDRFSSYEQYF. CDR3 nucleotides: TGTGCCAGCAGTGACAGATTCAGCTCCTACGAGCAGTACTTC.

The J gene is TRBJ2-1, the V gene TRBV7-6, with 9 bases identical to TRBD2. The germline V gene has CDR1 SGHVS and CDR2 FNYEAQ. V dropped 4 bases and J dropped 3; count of bases not matched to a gene: 7. The CDR3 consists of 16 residues. The CDR3 protein is CASSSLAGAIYNEQFF. CDR3 DNA: TGTGCCAGCAGCTCGTTAGCGGGAGCGATCTACAATGAGCAGTTCTTC.

The V gene is TRBV4-2, the J gene TRBJ2-7; D is possibly TRBD2 (6 bases). Trimming took off 3 bases at V and 4 bases at J, with 25 bases between the two ends. This CDR3 is 18 amino acids long. The germline gives CDR1 LGHNA, CDR2 YNFKEQ. The CDR3 nucleotides read TGTGCCAGCAGCCATCCAGGGTACGGGACTGAGACCAGATACGAGCAGTACTTC. It codes for CASSHPGYGTETRYEQYF.

The genes are TRBV19 and TRBJ2-1; 7 bases are shared with TRBD2. Looked up from germline, CDR1 is LNHDA and CDR2 is SQIVND (reference sequence). V lost 3 bases, J lost 8 bases, and 13 bases stayed unmatched. The CDR3 extends over 16 amino acids. In DNA, the CDR3 is TGTGCCAGTAGTATTACTAGCGTCACACACTGGCATGAGCAGTTCTTC. Translated, it gives CASSITSVTHWHEQFF.

The gene calls are TRBV19 and TRBJ2-7, with TRBD1 identical over 9 bases. J was trimmed by 3 bases and V by 6 bases; bases with no gene match: 9. Germline CDR1 and CDR2: LNHDA and SQIVND (reference sequence). This CDR3 region has 15 residues. In DNA, the CDR3 is TGTGCCAGTAGGAAAACCGGGACAGGGTACTACGAGCAGTACTTC. Its translation: CASRKTGTGYYEQYF.

This chain uses TRBV5-1 with TRBJ2-7; 12 nucleotides agree with TRBD2. The V segment lost 0 bases and the J segment 5 bases; nucleotides outside the gene matches: 9. Germline V gene lookup returns CDR1 SGHRS and CDR2 YFSETQ. CDR3 length: 17 amino acids. CDR3 protein: CASSLAGLAGGPDEQYF. For the CDR3, the DNA is TGCGCCAGCAGCTTGGCCGGTCTAGCGGGAGGGCCCGACGAGCAGTACTTC.

The V and J genes are TRBV5-4 and TRBJ2-6; D is unclear. From germline, CDR1 is SGHNT and CDR2 YYREEE (reference sequence). V dropped 0 bases and J dropped 4 bases, with 8 bases sitting between them. The CDR3 has 15 residues. The CDR3 region is CASSLGASGANVLTF. The CDR3 nucleotides read TGTGCCAGCAGCTTGGGGGCTTCAGGGGCCAACGTCCTGACTTTC.

Of note for this clone: This CDR3 is also generated by other DNA sequences in the sample. The chain has TRBV5-1 and TRBJ1-3; no clear D. Trimming took 4 bases from V and 0 from J, leaving 11 bases between them. The CDR3 extends over 15 amino acids. CDR1 and CDR2 from the germline V gene are SGHRS and YFSETQ. CDR3 in DNA: TGCGCCAGCAGCCTGGACGGCAGCTCTGGAAACACCATATATTTT. This gives the protein CASSLDGSSGNTIYF.

The chain employs TRBV6-6 and TRBJ2-1; D is perhaps TRBD1 or TRBD2 (5 bases each). The CDR3 sequence is 15 residues long. V shed 5 bases and J shed 3 bases, with 14 bases lying between them. Germline-derived CDR1 and CDR2 are MNHNY and SVGAGI (reference sequence). CDR3 nucleotide sequence: TGTGCCAGCAGTCGGCAGGGACCACTCTACAATGAGCAGTTCTTC. This sequence encodes CASSRQGPLYNEQFF.

For the CDR3, the DNA is TGTGCCAGCAGTATAACGGGACTTCACAATGAGCAGTTCTTC. Its translation: CASSITGLHNEQFF. V usage is TRBV7-3 and J usage is TRBJ2-1; the D gene is possibly TRBD2 (6 bases). Looked up from germline, CDR1 is SGHTA and CDR2 is FQGTGA. CDR3 length: 14 amino acids. V lost 6 bases and J 5 bases, leaving 14 bases between the germline ends.

The chain joins TRBV18 to TRBJ1-1; TRBD1 is a possible D gene (6 bases). Trimming stripped 0 bases from V and 1 base from J, with 9 bases between. The CDR3 covers 15 residues. Looked up from germline, CDR1 is KGHSH and CDR2 is LQKENI. CDR3 protein: CASSPPTGQNTEAFF. Written as DNA, the CDR3 is TGTGCCAGCTCACCACCGACAGGTCAGAACACTGAAGCTTTCTTT.

This sequence joins TRBV12-3 or TRBV12-4 and TRBJ1-2; TRBD1 matches 8 bases. Trimming cost V 1 base and J 8 bases; bases outside gene matches: 3. The CDR3 runs 13 residues. The CDR3 DNA reads TGTGCCAGCAGTTTAGGGACAGGGACCGGCTACACCTTC. Its protein is CASSLGTGTGYTF.

Written as DNA, the CDR3 is TGTGCCAGCAGCCCCAGCGGGTACTCCTACAATGAGCAGTTCTTC. It yields the protein CASSPSGYSYNEQFF. The rearrangement links TRBV9 to TRBJ2-1; TRBD2 might be the D (6 bases). The CDR3 has 15 residues. Per the germline V gene, CDR1 is SGDLS and CDR2 is YYNGEE. Trimming removed 4 bases at V and 0 bases at J, with 11 bases between.